This entry lists 12 T cell receptor beta chains sequenced from one sample in a study of blood T cell repertoires in COVID-19. Repertoires were generated with immunoSEQ multiplex PCR, while TCRdb's copy carries only in-frame clones and drops some. The table shows some 77,000 clones, with roughly 87% occurring only once. Sequenced: peripheral blood. Receptor source: a man aged 30-40 years with acute or convalescent COVID-19.

The V and J genes are TRBV7-9 and TRBJ2-7; possibly TRBD1 for D (6 bases). Germline CDR1 reads SEHNR; CDR2 reads FQNEAQ (reference sequence). V was shortened by 0 bases and J by 0 bases, with 12 bases between the two germline ends. The CDR3 spans 16 residues. The CDR3 loop is CASSLAATGNSYEQYF. CDR3 sequence (DNA): TGTGCCAGCAGCTTAGCGGCCACAGGGAACTCCTACGAGCAGTACTTC. The variable domain in full, completed from reference TRBV7-9 and TRBJ2-7, reads DTGVSQNPRHKITKRGQNVTFRCDPISEHNRLYWYRQTLGQGPEFLTYFQNEAQLEKSRLLSDRFSAERPKGSFSTLEIQRTEQGDSAMYLCASSLAATGNSYEQYFGPGTRLTVT.

This clone was recorded once. The chain uses TRBV28 and TRBJ2-3; a possible D gene is TRBD2 (5 bases). The CDR3 sequence is 17 residues long. Germline loops: CDR1 MDHEN, CDR2 SYDVKM. V lost 6 bases and J 0 bases, leaving 19 bases between the germline ends. The DNA of the CDR3 is TGTGCCAGCAGGTCACAACTAGGGAGAACTAGCACAGATACGCAGTATTTT. This codes for CASRSQLGRTSTDTQYF.

V usage is TRBV15 and J usage is TRBJ2-5; 9 bases agree with TRBD1. This CDR3 has 16 residues. V lost 2 bases to trimming and J lost 4 bases; unmatched junction nucleotides: 8. Germline V gives CDR1 LNHNV, CDR2 YYDKDF (reference sequence). CDR3 in DNA: TGTGCCACCAGCAGATACCGGGACAGGGTCTCAGAGACCCAGTACTTC. It is translated as CATSRYRDRVSETQYF.

The J gene is TRBJ2-1, the V gene TRBV7-3; a possible D gene is TRBD2 (6 bases). Per the germline V gene, CDR1 is SGHTA and CDR2 is FQGTGA. The CDR3 is 12 residues long. Trimming stripped 5 bases from V and 9 bases from J, with 11 bases between. The CDR3 DNA reads as TGTGCCAGCAGCGCTTACGGGGGTGAGCAGTTCTTC. Translation gives CASSAYGGEQFF.

V usage is TRBV27 and J usage is TRBJ2-1; D is undetermined. V was trimmed by 3 bases and J by 5 bases, leaving 5 bases between them. CDR3 length equals 12 residues. Germline V CDR1 and CDR2: MNHEY, SMNVEV (reference sequence). CDR3 sequence reads: CASSFADNEQFF. CDR3 in DNA: TGTGCCAGCAGTTTTGCGGACAATGAGCAGTTCTTC.

The chain is built from TRBV4-3 and TRBJ2-3; 9 nucleotides line up with TRBD2. V trimming: 3 bases; J trimming: 0 bases; junction bases outside the gene matches: 4. The CDR3 consists of 16 residues. Germline V gene lookup returns CDR1 LGHNA and CDR2 YSLEER. The CDR3 is CASSHYLAGSTDTQYF. The CDR3 nucleotides are TGCGCCAGCAGCCATTACCTAGCGGGAAGCACAGATACGCAGTATTTT.

This rearrangement joins TRBV3-1 (or the pseudogene TRBV3-2) to TRBJ1-5; D is possibly TRBD1 (5 bases). Trimming stripped 4 bases from V and 0 bases from J, with 7 bases between. In germline, CDR1 is LGHDT, CDR2 YNNKEL (reference sequence). There are 14 residues in the CDR3. The CDR3 loop reads CASSLGVSNQPQHF. The DNA of the CDR3 is TGTGCCAGCAGCCTAGGGGTTAGCAATCAGCCCCAGCATTTT.

This clone is medium-sized in the sample. The gene calls are TRBV2 and TRBJ2-7; D possibly corresponds to TRBD2 (6 bases). The length of the CDR3 is 14 residues. Germline CDR1 is SNHLY and CDR2 is FYNNEI. Trimming removed 7 bases at V and 0 bases at J, with 13 bases between. CDR3 bases: TGTGCCAGCACCCCTTTGGACTACTCCTACGAGCAGTACTTC. It encodes CASTPLDYSYEQYF.

This clone appeared once. The J gene is TRBJ1-1, the V gene TRBV12-3 or TRBV12-4; D remains ambiguous. Trimming removed 2 bases from V and 4 bases from J, with 8 bases in between. The CDR3 loop spans 13 amino acids. Here the CDR3 DNA reads TGTGCCAGCAGTTTATCGGGGATCACTGAAGCTTTCTTT. Its translation is CASSLSGITEAFF.

The gene calls are TRBV5-1 and TRBJ2-7; maybe TRBD2 (5 bases). The CDR3 has 16 amino acids. V lost 2 bases, J lost 2 bases, and 17 bases lay in between. The germline V gene has CDR1 SGHRS and CDR2 YFSETQ. This CDR3 reads CASSFLSGQPTYEQYF. CDR3 coding DNA: TGCGCCAGCAGCTTTCTCAGCGGCCAACCGACCTACGAGCAGTACTTC.

This chain joins TRBV19 and TRBJ2-1; TRBD2 might be the D (5 bases). With 4 bases removed from V and 2 bases from J, the gap between germline ends came to 15 bases. CDR3 length equals 16 residues. The germline V gene has CDR1 LNHDA and CDR2 SQIVND (reference sequence). The CDR3 sequence: CASSKIETTAYNEQFF. The CDR3 DNA follows: TGTGCCAGTAGTAAAATCGAGACTACAGCCTACAATGAGCAGTTCTTC.

The chain employs TRBV15 and TRBJ2-3; D perhaps matches TRBD1 (6 bases). The CDR3 extends over 15 amino acids. V gave up 1 base and J gave up 4 bases, with 12 bases separating them. Germline V gene data show CDR1 as LNHNV and CDR2 as YYDKDF (reference sequence). The CDR3: CATSRGSPGADTQYF. In DNA, the CDR3 is TGTGCCACCAGCAGAGGCTCACCAGGGGCAGATACGCAGTATTTT. The full variable domain, its missing parts supplied by reference TRBV15 and TRBJ2-3, is DAMVIQNPRYQVTQFGKPVTLSCSQTLNHNVMYWYQQKSSQAPKLLFHYYDKDFNNEADTPDNFQSRRPNTSFCFLDIRSPGLGDTAMYLCATSRGSPGADTQYFGPGTRLTVL.